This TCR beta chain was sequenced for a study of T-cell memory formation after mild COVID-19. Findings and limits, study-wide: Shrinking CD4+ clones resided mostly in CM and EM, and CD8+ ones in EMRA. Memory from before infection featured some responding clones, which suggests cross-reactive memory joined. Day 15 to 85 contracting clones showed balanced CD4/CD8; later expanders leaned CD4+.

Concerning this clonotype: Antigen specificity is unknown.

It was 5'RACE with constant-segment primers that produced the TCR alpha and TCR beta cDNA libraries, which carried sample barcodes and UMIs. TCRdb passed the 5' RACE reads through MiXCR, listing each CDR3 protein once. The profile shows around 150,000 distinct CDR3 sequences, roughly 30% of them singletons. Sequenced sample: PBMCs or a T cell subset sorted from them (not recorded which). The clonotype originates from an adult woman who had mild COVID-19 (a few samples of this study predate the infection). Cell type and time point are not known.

CDR3 residues: CAIRGEGKGDQEQFF. CDR3 coding DNA: TGTGCCATCCGCGGGGAGGGCAAAGGGGACCAGGAGCAGTTCTTC. The rearrangement joins TRBV9 to TRBJ2-1; TRBD2 matches 7 bases. Germline trimming cut 9 bases from V and 10 bases from J; bases unmatched to any gene: 19. Germline V gene sequence: CDR1 SGDLS, CDR2 YYNGEE. The CDR3 loop spans 15 amino acids.